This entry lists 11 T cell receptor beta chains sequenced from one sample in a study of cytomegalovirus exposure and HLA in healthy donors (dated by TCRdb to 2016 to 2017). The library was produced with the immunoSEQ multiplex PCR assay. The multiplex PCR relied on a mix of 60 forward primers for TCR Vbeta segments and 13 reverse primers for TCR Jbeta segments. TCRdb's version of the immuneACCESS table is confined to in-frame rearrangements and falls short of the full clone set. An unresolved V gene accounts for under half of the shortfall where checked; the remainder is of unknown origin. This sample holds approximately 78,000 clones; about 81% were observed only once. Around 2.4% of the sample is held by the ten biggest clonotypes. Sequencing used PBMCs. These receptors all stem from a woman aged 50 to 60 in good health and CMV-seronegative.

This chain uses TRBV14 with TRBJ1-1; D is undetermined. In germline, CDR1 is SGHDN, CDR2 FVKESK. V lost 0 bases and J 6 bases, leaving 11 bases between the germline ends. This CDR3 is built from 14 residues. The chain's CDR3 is CASSQEPRRAEAFF. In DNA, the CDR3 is TGTGCCAGCAGCCAAGAACCACGACGGGCTGAAGCTTTCTTT.

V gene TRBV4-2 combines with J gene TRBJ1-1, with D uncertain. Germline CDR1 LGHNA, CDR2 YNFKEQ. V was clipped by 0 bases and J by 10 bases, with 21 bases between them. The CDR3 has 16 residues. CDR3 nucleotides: TGTGCCAGCAGCCAAGATTTTAACAGAAATCTAGCCCGAGCTTTCTTT. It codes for CASSQDFNRNLARAFF.

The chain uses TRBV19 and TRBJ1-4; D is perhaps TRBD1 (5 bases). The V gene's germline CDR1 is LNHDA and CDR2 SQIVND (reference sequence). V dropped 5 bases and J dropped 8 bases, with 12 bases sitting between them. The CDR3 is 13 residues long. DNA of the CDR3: TGTGCCAGTAGTCAGGGTTCGGGCGAAAAACTGTTTTTT. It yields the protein CASSQGSGEKLFF.

The CDR3 is CAISGVTGGLDTQYF. The CDR3 DNA is TGTGCCATCAGTGGTGTGACAGGGGGATTAGATACGCAGTATTTT. This chain connects TRBV10-3 to TRBJ2-3; TRBD1 aligns across 9 bases. The CDR3 covers 15 residues. Germline-derived CDR1 and CDR2 are ENHRY and SYGVKD. V lost 4 bases and J lost 5; bases outside the gene matches: 7.

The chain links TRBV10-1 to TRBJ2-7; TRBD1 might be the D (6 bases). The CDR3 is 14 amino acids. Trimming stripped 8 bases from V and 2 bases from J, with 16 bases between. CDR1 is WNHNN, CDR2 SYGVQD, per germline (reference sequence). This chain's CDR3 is CASVSQGQTYEQYV. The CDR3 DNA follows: TGCGCCAGCGTCAGCCAGGGACAAACCTACGAGCAGTACGTC.

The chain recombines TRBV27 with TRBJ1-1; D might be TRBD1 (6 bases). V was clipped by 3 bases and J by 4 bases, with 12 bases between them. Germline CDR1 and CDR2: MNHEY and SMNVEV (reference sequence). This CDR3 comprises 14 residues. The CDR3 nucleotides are TGTGCCAGCAGTTTTTCAGGGGCGAGCACTGAAGCTTTCTTT. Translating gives CASSFSGASTEAFF.

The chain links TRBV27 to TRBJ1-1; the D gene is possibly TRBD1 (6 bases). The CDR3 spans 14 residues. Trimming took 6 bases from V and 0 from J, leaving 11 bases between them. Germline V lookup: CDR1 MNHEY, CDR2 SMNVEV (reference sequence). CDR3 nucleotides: TGTGCCAGCAGGCTCACAGGGTTGAACACTGAAGCTTTCTTT. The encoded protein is CASRLTGLNTEAFF.

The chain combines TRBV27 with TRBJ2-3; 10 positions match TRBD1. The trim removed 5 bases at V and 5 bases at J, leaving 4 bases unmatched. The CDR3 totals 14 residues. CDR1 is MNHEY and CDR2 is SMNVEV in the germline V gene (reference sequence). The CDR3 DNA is TGTGCCAGCAGTATCGGACAGGGGGAAGATACGCAGTATTTT. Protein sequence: CASSIGQGEDTQYF.

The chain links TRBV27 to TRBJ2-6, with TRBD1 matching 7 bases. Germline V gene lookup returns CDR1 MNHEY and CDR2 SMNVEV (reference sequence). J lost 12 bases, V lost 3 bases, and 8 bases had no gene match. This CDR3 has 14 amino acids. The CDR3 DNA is TGTGCCAGCAGTTTGCCCGACAGGGAAGGCGTCCTGACTTTC. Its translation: CASSLPDREGVLTF. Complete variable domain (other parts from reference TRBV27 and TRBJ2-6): EAQVTQNPRYLITVTGKKLTVTCSQNMNHEYMSWYRQDPGLGLRQIYYSMNVEVTDKGDVPEGYKVSRKEKRNFPLILESPSPNQTSLYFCASSLPDREGVLTFGAGSRLTVL.

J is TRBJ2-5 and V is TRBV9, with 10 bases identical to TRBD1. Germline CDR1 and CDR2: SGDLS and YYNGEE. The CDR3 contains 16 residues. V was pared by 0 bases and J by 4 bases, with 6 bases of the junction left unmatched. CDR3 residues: CASSVGLGQGSETQYF. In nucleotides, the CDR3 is TGTGCCAGCAGCGTAGGTCTGGGACAGGGGTCAGAGACCCAGTACTTC.

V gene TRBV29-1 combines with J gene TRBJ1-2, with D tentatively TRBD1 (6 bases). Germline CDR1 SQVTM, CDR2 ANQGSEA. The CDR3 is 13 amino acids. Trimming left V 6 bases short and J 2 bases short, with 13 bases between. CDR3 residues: CSVIDDRNYGYTF. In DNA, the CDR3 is TGCAGCGTGATAGACGACAGGAACTATGGCTACACCTTC.